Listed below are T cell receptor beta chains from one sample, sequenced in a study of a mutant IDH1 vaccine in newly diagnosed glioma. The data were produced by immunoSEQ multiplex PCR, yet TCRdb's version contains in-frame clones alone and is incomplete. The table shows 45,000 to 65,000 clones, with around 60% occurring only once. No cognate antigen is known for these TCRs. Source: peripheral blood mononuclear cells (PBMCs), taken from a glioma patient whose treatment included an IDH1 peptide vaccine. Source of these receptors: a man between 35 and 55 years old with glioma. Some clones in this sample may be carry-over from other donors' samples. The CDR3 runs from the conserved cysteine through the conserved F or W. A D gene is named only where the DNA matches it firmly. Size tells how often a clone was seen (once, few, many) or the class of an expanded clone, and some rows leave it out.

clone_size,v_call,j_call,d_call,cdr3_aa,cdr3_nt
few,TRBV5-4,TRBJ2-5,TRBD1,CASSLGVDRGEETQYF,TGTGCCAGCAGCTTGGGGGTGGACAGGGGGGAAGAGACCCAGTACTTC
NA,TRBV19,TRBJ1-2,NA,CASSMTPGLGGYTF,TGTGCCAGTAGTATGACCCCAGGGTTGGGTGGCTACACCTTC
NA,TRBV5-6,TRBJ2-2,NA,CASSPGHLQNTGELFF,TGTGCCAGCAGCCCGGGACACCTCCAAAACACCGGGGAGCTGTTTTTT
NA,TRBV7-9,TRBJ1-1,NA,CASSLAGDRGRAFF,TGTGCCAGCAGCTTAGCCGGGGACCGAGGGCGAGCTTTCTTT
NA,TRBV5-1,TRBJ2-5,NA,CASSLWGRTETQYF,TGCGCCAGCAGCTTGTGGGGAAGAACCGAGACCCAGTACTTC
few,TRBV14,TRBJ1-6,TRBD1,CASSRDRGSPLHF,TGTGCCAGCAGCCGGGACAGGGGATCACCCCTCCACTTT
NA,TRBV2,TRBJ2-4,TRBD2,CASSAGGIAKNIQYF,TGTGCCAGCAGTGCGGGAGGGATAGCCAAAAACATTCAGTACTTC
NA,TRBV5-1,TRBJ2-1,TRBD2,CASSLVGTSGGAGGEQFF,TGCGCCAGCAGCTTGGTTGGGACTAGCGGGGGGGCCGGGGGTGAGCAGTTCTTC
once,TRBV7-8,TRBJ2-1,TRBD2,CASSSLAGRDEQFF,TGTGCCAGCAGCTCCTTAGCGGGCAGGGATGAGCAGTTCTTC
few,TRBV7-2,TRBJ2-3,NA,CASSQGRRDTQYF,TGTGCCAGCAGCCAGGGGCGTAGAGATACGCAGTATTTT
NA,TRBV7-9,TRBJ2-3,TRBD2,CASSAIAGGNTQYF,TGTGCCAGCAGCGCGATAGCGGGGGGCAATACGCAGTATTTT
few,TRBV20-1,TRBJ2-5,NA,CSAIQETQYF,TGCAGTGCTATTCAAGAGACCCAGTACTTC
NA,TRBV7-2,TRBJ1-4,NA,CASSSSRYEKLFF,TGTGCCAGCAGCTCCTCCCGGTATGAAAAACTGTTTTTT
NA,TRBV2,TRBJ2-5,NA,CASSVGGGVETQYF,TGTGCCAGCAGTGTTGGGGGGGGCGTTGAGACCCAGTACTTC
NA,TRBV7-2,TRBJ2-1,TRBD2,CASSLTSGGYMDEQFF,TGTGCCAGCAGCTTGACTAGCGGGGGATATATGGATGAGCAGTTCTTC
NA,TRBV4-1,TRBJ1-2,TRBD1,CASSPSVGQGARGYTF,TGCGCCAGCAGCCCGTCCGTGGGACAGGGGGCCAGGGGCTACACCTTC
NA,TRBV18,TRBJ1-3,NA,CASSPTKTGYSGNTIYF,TGTGCCAGCTCACCGACAAAAACAGGCTATTCTGGAAACACCATATATTTT
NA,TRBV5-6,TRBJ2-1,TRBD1,CASSLAYRGPRDEQFF,TGTGCCAGCAGCTTGGCATACAGGGGGCCGAGGGATGAGCAGTTCTTC
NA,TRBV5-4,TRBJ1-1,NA,CASSSVARTEAFF,TGTGCCAGCAGCTCTGTTGCGAGGACTGAAGCTTTCTTT
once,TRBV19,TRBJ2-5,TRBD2,CASSSPKFWGGETQYF,TGTGCCAGTAGCTCTCCCAAGTTTTGGGGAGGGGAGACCCAGTACTTC
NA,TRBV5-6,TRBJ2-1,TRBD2,CASSLRTSGRNTEQFF,TGTGCCAGCAGCTTGCGGACTAGCGGGCGGAATACTGAGCAGTTCTTC
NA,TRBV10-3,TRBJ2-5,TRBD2,CAISESQRGGVETQYF,TGTGCCATCAGTGAGTCCCAGCGGGGGGGTGTCGAGACCCAGTACTTC
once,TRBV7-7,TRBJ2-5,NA,CASSPGTTGAETQYF,TGTGCCAGCAGCCCAGGGACCACCGGGGCAGAGACCCAGTACTTC